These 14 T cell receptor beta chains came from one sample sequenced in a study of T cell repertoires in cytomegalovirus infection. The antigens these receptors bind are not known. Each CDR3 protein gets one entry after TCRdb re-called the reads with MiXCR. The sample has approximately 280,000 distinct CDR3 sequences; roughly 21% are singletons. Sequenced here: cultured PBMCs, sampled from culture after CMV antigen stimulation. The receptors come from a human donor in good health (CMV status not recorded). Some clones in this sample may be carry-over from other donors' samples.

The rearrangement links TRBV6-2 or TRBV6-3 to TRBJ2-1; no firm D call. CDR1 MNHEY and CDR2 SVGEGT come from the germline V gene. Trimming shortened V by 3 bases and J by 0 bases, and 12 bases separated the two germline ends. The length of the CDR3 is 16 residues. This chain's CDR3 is CASSYSASSSYNEQFF. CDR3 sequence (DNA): TGTGCCAGCAGTTATTCCGCGAGTAGCTCCTACAATGAGCAGTTCTTC.

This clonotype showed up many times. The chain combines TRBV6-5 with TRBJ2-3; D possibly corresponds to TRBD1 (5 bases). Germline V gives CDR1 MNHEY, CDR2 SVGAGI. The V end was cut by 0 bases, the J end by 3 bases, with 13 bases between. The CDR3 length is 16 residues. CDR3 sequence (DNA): TGTGCCAGCAGTTACTCAGCAGGGTCTTGGACAGATACGCAGTATTTT. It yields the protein CASSYSAGSWTDTQYF.

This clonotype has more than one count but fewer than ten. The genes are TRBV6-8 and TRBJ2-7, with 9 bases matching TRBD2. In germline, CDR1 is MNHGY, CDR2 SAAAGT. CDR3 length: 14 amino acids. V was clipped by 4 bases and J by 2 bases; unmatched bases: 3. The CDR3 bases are TGTGCCAGCAGTTTAGCGGGAGTAACCTACGAGCAGTACGTC. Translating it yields CASSLAGVTYEQYV.

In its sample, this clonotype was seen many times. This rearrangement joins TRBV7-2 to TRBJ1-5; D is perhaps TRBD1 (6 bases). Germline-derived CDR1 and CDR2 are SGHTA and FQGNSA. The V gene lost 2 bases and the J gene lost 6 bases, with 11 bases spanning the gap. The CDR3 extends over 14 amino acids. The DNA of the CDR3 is TGTGCCAGCAGCTTATTACAGGGTAGTCAGCCCCAGCATTTT. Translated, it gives CASSLLQGSQPQHF.

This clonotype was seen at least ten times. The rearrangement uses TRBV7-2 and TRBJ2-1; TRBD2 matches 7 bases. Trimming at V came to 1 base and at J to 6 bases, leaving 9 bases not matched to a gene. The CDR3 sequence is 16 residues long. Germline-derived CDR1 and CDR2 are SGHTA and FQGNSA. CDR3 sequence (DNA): TGTGCCAGCAGCTTAGGGAGCAGAGCGGGATTCAATGAGCAGTTCTTC. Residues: CASSLGSRAGFNEQFF.

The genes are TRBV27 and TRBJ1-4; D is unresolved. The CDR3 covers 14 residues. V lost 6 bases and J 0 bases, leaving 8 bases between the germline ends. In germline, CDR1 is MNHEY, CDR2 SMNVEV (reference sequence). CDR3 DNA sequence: TGTGCCAGCAGCCGGATCACAACTAATGAAAAACTGTTTTTT. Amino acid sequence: CASSRITTNEKLFF. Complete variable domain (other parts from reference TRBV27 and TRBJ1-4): EAQVTQNPRYLITVTGKKLTVTCSQNMNHEYMSWYRQDPGLGLRQIYYSMNVEVTDKGDVPEGYKVSRKEKRNFPLILESPSPNQTSLYFCASSRITTNEKLFFGSGTQLSVL.

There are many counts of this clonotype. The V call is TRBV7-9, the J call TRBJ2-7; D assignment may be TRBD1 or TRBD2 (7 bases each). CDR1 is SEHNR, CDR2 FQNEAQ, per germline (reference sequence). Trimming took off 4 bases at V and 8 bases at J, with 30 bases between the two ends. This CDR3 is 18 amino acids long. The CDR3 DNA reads TGTGCCAGCAGCTCAGACAGGGTTTTTGGGCGGGAGCCGGGGAAGCAGTACGTC. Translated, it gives CASSSDRVFGREPGKQYV.

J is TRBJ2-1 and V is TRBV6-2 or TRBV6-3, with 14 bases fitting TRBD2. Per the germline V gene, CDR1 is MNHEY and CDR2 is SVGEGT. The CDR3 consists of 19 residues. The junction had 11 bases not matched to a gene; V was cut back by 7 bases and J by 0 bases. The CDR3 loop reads CASTPTSGRDYSSYNEQFF. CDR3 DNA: TGTGCCAGCACCCCGACTAGCGGGAGGGATTATAGCTCCTACAATGAGCAGTTCTTC.

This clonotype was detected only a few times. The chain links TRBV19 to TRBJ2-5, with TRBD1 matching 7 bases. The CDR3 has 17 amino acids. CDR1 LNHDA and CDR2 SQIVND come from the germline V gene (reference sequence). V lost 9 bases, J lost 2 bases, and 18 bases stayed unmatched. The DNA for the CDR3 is TGTGCCAGCAGGATTACAACAGGGGATCCCCAACAAGAGACCCAGTACTTC. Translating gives CASRITTGDPQQETQYF.

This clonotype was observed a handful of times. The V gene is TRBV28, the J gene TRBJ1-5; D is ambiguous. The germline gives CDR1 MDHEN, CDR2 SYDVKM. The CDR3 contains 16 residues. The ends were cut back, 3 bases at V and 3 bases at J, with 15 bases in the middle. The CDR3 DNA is TGTGCCAGCAGTTTCTTCTATTACAAGAACAATCAGCCCCAGCATTTT. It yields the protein CASSFFYYKNNQPQHF.

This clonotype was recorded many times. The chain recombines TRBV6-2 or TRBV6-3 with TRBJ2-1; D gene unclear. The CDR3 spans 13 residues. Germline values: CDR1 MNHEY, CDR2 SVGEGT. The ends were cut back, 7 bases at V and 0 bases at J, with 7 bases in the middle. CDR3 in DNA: TGTGCCAGCACCCACGGCTCCTACAATGAGCAGTTCTTC. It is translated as CASTHGSYNEQFF.

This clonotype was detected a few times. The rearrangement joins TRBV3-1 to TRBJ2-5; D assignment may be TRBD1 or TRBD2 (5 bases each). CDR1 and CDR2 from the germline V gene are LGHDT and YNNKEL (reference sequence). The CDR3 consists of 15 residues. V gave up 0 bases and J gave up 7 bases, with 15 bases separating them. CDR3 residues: CASSQEVWGKRTQYF. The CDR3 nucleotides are TGTGCCAGCAGCCAAGAGGTGTGGGGGAAGAGGACCCAGTACTTC.

For the CDR3, the DNA is TGCGCCAGCAGCCAAGGATTGGTAGCTTTCTTT. It encodes CASSQGLVAFF. The chain joins TRBV4-1 to TRBJ1-1; no clear D gene. The CDR3 is 11 amino acids. V was pared by 1 base and J by 10 bases, with 7 bases between. From germline, CDR1 is MGHRA and CDR2 YSYEKL.

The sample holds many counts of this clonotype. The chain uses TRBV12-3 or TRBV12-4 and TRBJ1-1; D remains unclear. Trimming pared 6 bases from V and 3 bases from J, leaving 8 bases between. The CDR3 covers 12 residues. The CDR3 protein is CASSLGYTEAFF. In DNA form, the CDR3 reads TGTGCCAGCAGCCTGGGGTACACTGAAGCTTTCTTT.